Below are 15 T cell receptor beta chains sequenced from a single sample in a study of control samples from healthy donors and cancer patients. Sequencing was performed with immunoSEQ multiplex PCR; in TCRdb, only in-frame clones are kept and a portion is missing. The data show 150,000 to 200,000 clones, 80% to 95% seen once. The sample comprised blood. These receptors were taken from a woman in her 30s in good health.

This rearrangement joins TRBV19 to TRBJ1-1, with D uncertain. Germline V gene lookup returns CDR1 LNHDA and CDR2 SQIVND (reference sequence). Trimming pared 5 bases from V and 1 base from J, leaving 11 bases between. CDR3 length: 14 residues. The chain's CDR3 is CASSAGRSNTEAFF. Here the CDR3 DNA reads TGTGCCAGTAGTGCCGGACGATCGAACACTGAAGCTTTCTTT.

This CDR3 reads CASSIGSGGEQYF. The DNA for the CDR3 is TGTGCCAGTAGTATAGGGTCGGGCGGCGAGCAGTACTTC. This chain connects TRBV19 to TRBJ2-7; D unclear. The CDR3 totals 13 residues. V lost 1 base and J lost 6, with 10 bases in between. The germline V gene has CDR1 LNHDA and CDR2 SQIVND (reference sequence).

V and J are TRBV5-1 and TRBJ2-5; 8 positions agree with TRBD2. The CDR3 runs to 15 residues. Germline V lookup: CDR1 SGHRS, CDR2 YFSETQ. Trimming cost V 0 bases and J 4 bases; bases outside gene matches: 5. CDR3 loop: CASSLDGRAPETQYF. CDR3 DNA: TGCGCCAGCAGCTTGGACGGGAGGGCCCCAGAGACCCAGTACTTC. The complete variable domain, with remaining parts taken from reference TRBV5-1 and TRBJ2-5, reads KAGVTQTPRYLIKTRGQQVTLSCSPISGHRSVSWYQQTPGQGLQFLFEYFSETQRNKGNFPGRFSGRQFSNSRSEMNVSTLELGDSALYLCASSLDGRAPETQYFGPGTRLLVL.

The rearrangement links TRBV5-1 to TRBJ2-3; 7 positions agree with TRBD2. Germline V gene sequence: CDR1 SGHRS, CDR2 YFSETQ. The CDR3 runs to 16 residues. V lost 0 bases to trimming and J lost 4 bases; unmatched junction nucleotides: 8. The CDR3 region is CASSLDGAGSADTQYF. The CDR3 DNA reads as TGCGCCAGCAGCTTGGATGGAGCGGGATCCGCAGATACGCAGTATTTT.

The chain joins TRBV5-4 to TRBJ2-3; D perhaps matches TRBD1 (5 bases). Trimming shortened V by 4 bases and J by 2 bases, and 14 bases separated the two germline ends. The CDR3 contains 15 residues. Germline V gives CDR1 SGHNT, CDR2 YYREEE (reference sequence). Here the CDR3 DNA reads TGTGCCAGCAGCCAAGGGGAAACATACACAGATACGCAGTATTTT. As protein: CASSQGETYTDTQYF.

This clone has only one observation. J is TRBJ2-2 and V is TRBV29-1, with a possible D match to TRBD1 (5 bases). The germline V and J ends were trimmed by 7 bases and 5 bases, with 11 bases remaining between them. There are 12 residues in the CDR3. Germline V lookup: CDR1 SQVTM, CDR2 ANQGSEA. The CDR3 sequence is CSAEGQTGELFF. CDR3 sequence (DNA): TGCAGCGCCGAAGGACAAACCGGGGAGCTGTTTTTT.

This chain joins TRBV27 and TRBJ2-3; D may be TRBD2 (5 bases). Germline CDR1 reads MNHEY; CDR2 reads SMNVEV (reference sequence). CDR3 length: 13 residues. Trimming pared 3 bases from V and 3 bases from J, leaving 7 bases between. The CDR3 DNA sequence: TGTGCCAGCAGTTTCAGGAGGACAGATACGCAGTATTTT. It translates to CASSFRRTDTQYF.

The chain combines TRBV6-2 or TRBV6-3 with TRBJ2-7, with D hard to call. The CDR3 is 15 amino acids. Germline CDR1 reads MNHEY; CDR2 reads SVGEGT. V lost 0 bases, J lost 0 bases, and 9 bases lay in between. CDR3 amino acids: CASSYSGTLSYEQYF. The CDR3 DNA reads TGTGCCAGCAGTTACTCGGGCACACTCTCCTACGAGCAGTACTTC.

The chain employs TRBV30 and TRBJ1-2; D possibly corresponds to TRBD1 (5 bases). Trimming removed 3 bases from V and 4 bases from J, with 12 bases in between. Germline lookup yields CDR1 GTSNPN and CDR2 SVGIG (reference sequence). CDR3 length equals 13 residues. The chain's CDR3 is CAWRFRGRYGYTF. CDR3 in DNA: TGTGCCTGGAGGTTCCGGGGCCGCTATGGCTACACCTTC. The whole variable domain, remainder taken from reference TRBV30 and TRBJ1-2, is SQTIHQWPATLVQPVGSPLSLECTVEGTSNPNLYWYRQAAGRGLQLLFYSVGIGQISSEVPQNLSASRPQDRQFILSSKKLLLSDSGFYLCAWRFRGRYGYTFGSGTRLTVV.

This chain joins TRBV6-4 and TRBJ2-7; no reliable D call. Per the germline V gene, CDR1 is MRHNA and CDR2 is SNTAGT. Trimming took off 7 bases at V and 4 bases at J, with 20 bases between the two ends. This CDR3 has 15 amino acids. The CDR3 here is CASKKIFPGAYEQYF. The CDR3 bases are TGTGCCAGCAAGAAAATATTCCCCGGTGCATACGAGCAGTACTTC.

The chain is built from TRBV2 and TRBJ1-5, with 7 bases matching TRBD1. From germline, CDR1 is SNHLY and CDR2 FYNNEI. V shed 7 bases and J 4 bases; nucleotides not matched to a gene: 7. The CDR3 has 14 amino acids. The CDR3 here is CASNKGQTNQPQHF. The CDR3, as DNA: TGTGCCAGCAACAAGGGACAGACTAATCAGCCCCAGCATTTT.

The chain joins TRBV5-6 to TRBJ2-7; unclear D gene. Germline lookup yields CDR1 SGHDT and CDR2 YYEEEE. Trimming removed 4 bases at V and 0 bases at J, with 8 bases between. The CDR3 contains 13 residues. The CDR3, as DNA: TGTGCCAGCAGCATGGGGATCTCCTACGAGCAGTACTTC. Its protein is CASSMGISYEQYF.

This clone was counted once. This sequence joins TRBV18 and TRBJ2-2; 7 bases are shared with TRBD2. With 5 bases clipped from V and 0 bases from J, the junction kept 6 bases outside the gene matches. The CDR3 has 16 residues. CDR1 is KGHSH, CDR2 LQKENI, per germline. CDR3 protein: CASSFTGTTNTGELFF. Written as DNA, the CDR3 is TGTGCCAGCTCATTCACCGGGACTACGAACACCGGGGAGCTGTTTTTT. Drawing the rest from reference TRBV18 and TRBJ2-2, the complete variable domain is NAGVMQNPRHLVRRRGQEARLRCSPMKGHSHVYWYRQLPEEGLKFMVYLQKENIIDESGMPKERFSAEFPKEGPSILRIQQVVRGDSAAYFCASSFTGTTNTGELFFGEGSRLTVL.

The genes are TRBV5-1 and TRBJ2-5, with 10 bases that match TRBD1. The CDR3 has 16 residues. The junction had 11 bases not matched to a gene; V was cut back by 5 bases and J by 4 bases. Germline-derived CDR1 and CDR2 are SGHRS and YFSETQ. Written as DNA, the CDR3 is TGCGCCAGCAGTCCAGGACAGGGGGGAAATCGAGAGACCCAGTACTTC. This sequence encodes CASSPGQGGNRETQYF.

This sequence joins TRBV18 and TRBJ2-5, with D possibly TRBD1 on 5 matching bases. This CDR3 has 15 residues. Germline V gene data show CDR1 as KGHSH and CDR2 as LQKENI. Deletions cut 2 bases from V and 1 base from J, with 11 bases between. The CDR3: CASSPMDNRQETQYF. In DNA, the CDR3 is TGTGCCAGCTCACCAATGGACAATCGCCAAGAGACCCAGTACTTC. The complete variable domain, with remaining parts taken from reference TRBV18 and TRBJ2-5, reads NAGVMQNPRHLVRRRGQEARLRCSPMKGHSHVYWYRQLPEEGLKFMVYLQKENIIDESGMPKERFSAEFPKEGPSILRIQQVVRGDSAAYFCASSPMDNRQETQYFGPGTRLLVL.